The 26 T cell receptor beta chains listed next were all sequenced from one sample in a study of T cell responses to AZD1222 COVID-19 vaccine (dated by TCRdb to the early 2020s). The library was obtained by the immunoSEQ multiplex PCR assay. Imported from immuneACCESS, the table was reduced by TCRdb to in-frame sequences with V and J called. These copies leave out some clones; in studies compared against another copy, an unresolved V gene accounts for under half, and the cause of the remainder is not known. The sample profile shows roughly 130,000 clones; 80% to 95% of them were found once. Roughly 4% of the sample is taken by the ten largest. The time point label here, explained by the study, means: about 28 days (+/-7) after the second vaccine dose. The input for sequencing was peripheral blood, taken 28 days after the second AZD1222 dose. The receptors originated from an adult who received the AZD1222 COVID-19 vaccine.

This sequence joins TRBV7-9 and TRBJ1-1; D is uncertain. CDR3 size: 13 residues. Per germline, CDR1 SEHNR and CDR2 FQNEAQ (reference sequence). V lost 1 base and J 0 bases, leaving 3 bases between the germline ends. CDR3 loop: CASSLDMNTEAFF. DNA of the CDR3: TGTGCCAGCAGCTTAGATATGAACACTGAAGCTTTCTTT. Full variable domain (remainder filled in from reference TRBV7-9 and TRBJ1-1): DTGVSQNPRHKITKRGQNVTFRCDPISEHNRLYWYRQTLGQGPEFLTYFQNEAQLEKSRLLSDRFSAERPKGSFSTLEIQRTEQGDSAMYLCASSLDMNTEAFFGQGTRLTVV.

V is TRBV6-2 or TRBV6-3 and J is TRBJ1-2, with no clear D. V was clipped by 5 bases and J by 6 bases, with 19 bases between them. The germline V gene has CDR1 MNHEY and CDR2 SVGEGT. CDR3 size: 15 residues. CDR3 sequence (DNA): TGTGCCAGCAGTCGCGCGGAGTGGGAAAGCGATGGCTACACCTTC. It yields the protein CASSRAEWESDGYTF.

In its sample, this clone was seen once. The V and J genes are TRBV6-5 and TRBJ1-1; D perhaps matches TRBD1 (5 bases). Germline lookup yields CDR1 MNHEY and CDR2 SVGAGI. V lost 4 bases to trimming and J lost 10 bases, with 13 bases between them. The CDR3 length is 12 residues. CDR3 nucleotide sequence: TGTGCCAGCAGTTCCGGGGTTCAGGGAGCTTTCTTT. It is translated as CASSSGVQGAFF.

V gene TRBV15 combines with J gene TRBJ1-1; maybe TRBD1 (5 bases). Deletions cut 5 bases from V and 6 bases from J, with 13 bases between. CDR1 and CDR2 (germline): LNHNV, YYDKDF (reference sequence). The CDR3 consists of 13 residues. CDR3 DNA sequence: TGTGCCACCAGCCTAGAGGGGAGGGCTGAAGCTTTCTTT. Its translation: CATSLEGRAEAFF.

Written as DNA, the CDR3 is TGTGCCAGCAGTTCCAGAGGGGCTGGGGCCAACGTCCTGACTTTC. It specifies CASSSRGAGANVLTF. This chain joins TRBV5-6 and TRBJ2-6; D tentatively fits TRBD1 or TRBD2 (5 bases each). Germline CDR1 and CDR2: SGHDT and YYEEEE. V gave up 5 bases and J gave up 2 bases, with 11 bases separating them. The CDR3 is 15 amino acids.

The gene calls are TRBV6-2 or TRBV6-3 and TRBJ1-5; D is ambiguous. Germline assignment: CDR1 MNHEY and CDR2 SVGEGT. CDR3 length equals 17 residues. V dropped 5 bases and J dropped 0 bases, with 17 bases sitting between them. The CDR3 region is CASSKNYRTDSNQPQHF. Written as DNA, the CDR3 is TGTGCCAGCAGTAAAAATTATCGGACTGATAGCAATCAGCCCCAGCATTTT.

The chain uses TRBV27 and TRBJ2-1, with D unresolved. V was pared by 9 bases and J by 1 base, with 13 bases between. The CDR3 extends over 14 amino acids. Germline CDR1 MNHEY, CDR2 SMNVEV (reference sequence). CDR3 amino acids: CASRKMLSYNEQFF. CDR3 DNA: TGTGCCAGTCGTAAAATGCTGTCCTACAATGAGCAGTTCTTC.

The V gene is TRBV18, the J gene TRBJ1-3; D is ambiguous. The V gene's germline CDR1 is KGHSH and CDR2 LQKENI. The CDR3 covers 13 residues. V lost 4 bases, J lost 4 bases, and 8 bases lay in between. The CDR3, as DNA: TGTGCCAGCTCACGGGAGACGGGAAACACCATATATTTT. This codes for CASSRETGNTIYF.

The chain joins TRBV12-3 or TRBV12-4 to TRBJ1-4; the D gene is possibly TRBD1 (5 bases). The germline V and J ends were trimmed by 6 bases and 4 bases, with 9 bases remaining between them. The CDR3 runs to 13 residues. In nucleotides, the CDR3 is TGTGCCAGCAGCTCACAGGATAATGAAAAACTGTTTTTT. This encodes CASSSQDNEKLFF.

The chain carries TRBV7-9 and TRBJ2-2; a possible D gene is TRBD2 (6 bases). CDR3 length: 14 residues. The germline V and J ends were trimmed by 5 bases and 5 bases, with 12 bases remaining between them. Germline V gives CDR1 SEHNR, CDR2 FQNEAQ (reference sequence). CDR3 in amino acids: CASSPHGGTGELFF. The CDR3, as DNA: TGTGCCAGCAGCCCCCATGGGGGGACCGGGGAGCTGTTTTTT.

The count of this clone is one. The rearrangement joins TRBV11-2 to TRBJ2-7; 9 positions match TRBD1. V trimming: 4 bases; J trimming: 2 bases; junction bases outside the gene matches: 3. The CDR3 has 14 residues. The germline V gene has CDR1 SGHAT and CDR2 FQNNGV. The CDR3 sequence is CASSYRDRAYEQYF. The CDR3 region has the DNA TGTGCCAGCAGCTACCGGGACAGGGCCTACGAGCAGTACTTC.

The chain joins TRBV6-5 to TRBJ1-6; no firm D call. V lost 5 bases and J 7 bases, leaving 15 bases between the germline ends. The CDR3 loop spans 15 amino acids. Germline assignment: CDR1 MNHEY and CDR2 SVGAGI. The CDR3 loop reads CASSPGRGRNSPLHF. The DNA for the CDR3 is TGTGCCAGCAGTCCGGGGAGAGGGAGGAATTCACCCCTCCACTTT.

This sequence joins TRBV2 and TRBJ1-1, with TRBD1 matching over 9 bases. The CDR3 extends over 15 amino acids. CDR1 and CDR2 (germline): SNHLY, FYNNEI. V shed 5 bases, J shed 6 bases, and the junction held 10 bases outside the gene matches. This CDR3 reads CASSSPGQGHPEAFF. The CDR3 region has the DNA TGTGCCAGCAGTTCGCCGGGACAGGGACACCCTGAAGCTTTCTTT.

V gene TRBV5-1 combines with J gene TRBJ1-2; D ambiguous. CDR3 length: 13 residues. Germline assignment: CDR1 SGHRS and CDR2 YFSETQ. Trimming took off 0 bases at V and 2 bases at J, with 5 bases between the two ends. The CDR3 DNA reads as TGCGCCAGCAGCTTGGGCCAGAACTATGGCTACACCTTC. This sequence encodes CASSLGQNYGYTF.

DNA for the CDR3: TGTGCCAGCAGCGTAGGTGGCTCCCAAGAGACCCAGTACTTC. Residues: CASSVGGSQETQYF. This chain uses TRBV9 with TRBJ2-5, with no clear D. The CDR3 loop spans 14 amino acids. The germline gives CDR1 SGDLS, CDR2 YYNGEE. Trimming removed 0 bases from V and 1 base from J, with 7 bases in between.

The chain has TRBV9 and TRBJ2-1; a possible D gene is TRBD2 (5 bases). This CDR3 region has 15 residues. V dropped 0 bases and J dropped 1 base, with 8 bases sitting between them. Looked up from germline, CDR1 is SGDLS and CDR2 is YYNGEE. In DNA form, the CDR3 reads TGTGCCAGCAGCGTAGCCCTAGCTTCCTACAATGAGCAGTTCTTC. This encodes CASSVALASYNEQFF.

The CDR3 DNA is TGTGCCAGCAGCCGGGAGAGGGACAGCTATGGCTACACCTTC. Translation gives CASSRERDSYGYTF. V gene TRBV11-3 combines with J gene TRBJ1-2, with 7 bases fitting TRBD1. The V gene's germline CDR1 is SGHNT and CDR2 YENEEA. There are 14 residues in the CDR3. V lost 5 bases, J lost 4 bases, and 7 bases stayed unmatched. Together with reference TRBV11-3 and TRBJ1-2, the CDR3 gives the full variable domain: EAGVVQSPRYKIIEKKQPVAFWCNPISGHNTLYWYLQNLGQGPELLIRYENEEAVDDSQLPKDRFSAERLKGVDSTLKIQPAELGDSAVYLCASSRERDSYGYTFGSGTRLTVV.

The J gene is TRBJ2-1, the V gene TRBV5-4; weak D call: TRBD2 (7 bases). CDR1 SGHNT and CDR2 YYREEE come from the germline V gene (reference sequence). The V end lost 4 bases, the J end lost 4 bases, and 21 bases lay between the germline ends. The length of the CDR3 is 17 residues. The CDR3 region is CASSNHVGGPPYNEQFF. The CDR3 bases are TGTGCCAGCAGCAACCACGTGGGGGGGCCCCCGTACAATGAGCAGTTCTTC.

V is TRBV3-1 (or the pseudogene TRBV3-2) and J is TRBJ2-5, with D perhaps matching TRBD2 (5 bases). Per the germline V gene, CDR1 is LGHDT and CDR2 is YNNKEL (reference sequence). This CDR3 is built from 15 residues. Trimming took 4 bases from V and 6 from J, leaving 18 bases between them. The CDR3 DNA follows: TGTGCCAGCAGCCCCCGACTCACTAGTCGGCAGACCCAGTACTTC. It encodes CASSPRLTSRQTQYF.

This clone was seen a few times. The chain is built from TRBV27 and TRBJ2-7; D may be TRBD2 (6 bases). The CDR3 covers 15 residues. V lost 1 base and J 1 base, leaving 11 bases between the germline ends. Per germline, CDR1 MNHEY and CDR2 SMNVEV (reference sequence). CDR3 protein: CASSLFAGISYEQYF. The CDR3 nucleotides are TGTGCCAGCAGTTTATTTGCGGGAATTTCCTACGAGCAGTACTTC.

The chain links TRBV13 to TRBJ1-1; D is possibly TRBD1 (6 bases). The CDR3 extends over 14 amino acids. V was clipped by 5 bases and J by 7 bases, with 17 bases between them. From germline, CDR1 is PRHDT and CDR2 FYEKMQ (reference sequence). The CDR3 spells CASSPRGSVVEAFF. In DNA, the CDR3 is TGTGCCAGCAGCCCGAGGGGGTCAGTGGTTGAAGCTTTCTTT.

This chain connects TRBV6-5 to TRBJ1-1; no clear D gene. The CDR3 extends over 13 amino acids. Between the trimmed V and J ends, which lost 0 bases and 10 bases, there was a span of 12 bases. Per germline, CDR1 MNHEY and CDR2 SVGAGI. CDR3 bases: TGTGCCAGCAGTTACTCTGCCGGGTATAGAGCTTTCTTT. This codes for CASSYSAGYRAFF.

This chain uses TRBV7-9 with TRBJ1-4; 7 nucleotides align to TRBD1. The germline V gene encodes CDR1 SEHNR and CDR2 FQNEAQ (reference sequence). With V trimmed by 2 bases and J by 3 bases, 3 bases remained unmatched. This CDR3 has 15 amino acids. This CDR3 is CASSLTGVANEKLFF. As DNA, the CDR3 is TGTGCCAGCAGCTTAACAGGGGTTGCTAATGAAAAACTGTTTTTT.

This rearrangement joins TRBV7-2 to TRBJ1-3, with D perhaps TRBD1 (5 bases). CDR1 SGHTA and CDR2 FQGNSA come from the germline V gene. The CDR3 loop spans 14 amino acids. Trimming removed 2 bases from V and 6 bases from J, with 11 bases in between. In DNA, the CDR3 is TGTGCCAGCAGCTTAATCGGGGGGGAAAACACCATATATTTT. Amino acid sequence: CASSLIGGENTIYF.

V and J are TRBV7-2 and TRBJ2-1, with 12 bases identical to TRBD1. Germline CDR1 SGHTA, CDR2 FQGNSA. The ends lost 3 bases at V and 11 bases at J; junction bases unmatched: 17. This CDR3 spans 18 amino acids. The CDR3 reads CASSLGDRGPSVRSKQFF. CDR3 sequence (DNA): TGTGCCAGCAGCTTGGGGGACAGGGGGCCCTCCGTACGTAGTAAGCAGTTCTTC.

The CDR3 sequence: CASSPDRGRAGETQYF. The CDR3 DNA reads TGTGCCAGCAGCCCGGATCGGGGGCGAGCGGGAGAGACCCAGTACTTC. The chain couples TRBV7-3 to TRBJ2-5; D is possibly TRBD1 or TRBD2 (6 bases each). The germline V gene has CDR1 SGHTA and CDR2 FQGTGA. The CDR3 runs 16 residues. V lost 5 bases and J lost 4, with 20 bases in between.